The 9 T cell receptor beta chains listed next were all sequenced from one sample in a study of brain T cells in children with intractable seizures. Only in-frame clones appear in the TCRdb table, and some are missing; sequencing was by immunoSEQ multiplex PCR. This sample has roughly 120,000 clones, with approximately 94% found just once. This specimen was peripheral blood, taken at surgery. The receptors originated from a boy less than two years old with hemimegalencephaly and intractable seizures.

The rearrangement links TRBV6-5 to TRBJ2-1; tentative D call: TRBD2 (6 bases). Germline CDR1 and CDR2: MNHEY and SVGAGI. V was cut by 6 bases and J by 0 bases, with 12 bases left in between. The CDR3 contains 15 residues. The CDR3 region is CASSPAGNSYNEQFF. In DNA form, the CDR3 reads TGTGCCAGCAGCCCGGCGGGGAACTCCTACAATGAGCAGTTCTTC.

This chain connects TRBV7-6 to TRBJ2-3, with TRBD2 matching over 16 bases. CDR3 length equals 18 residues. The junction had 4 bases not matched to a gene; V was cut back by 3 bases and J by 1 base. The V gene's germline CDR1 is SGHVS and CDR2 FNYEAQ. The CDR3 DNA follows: TGTGCCAGCAGCTTCCCCGGGACTAGCGGGAGGGGCACAGATACGCAGTATTTT. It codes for CASSFPGTSGRGTDTQYF.

This CDR3 reads CSVEDRGNTGELFF. In DNA form, the CDR3 reads TGCAGCGTTGAGGACAGGGGGAACACCGGGGAGCTGTTTTTT. The chain joins TRBV29-1 to TRBJ2-2, with 9 bases fitting TRBD1. Per the germline V gene, CDR1 is SQVTM and CDR2 is ANQGSEA. V lost 3 bases to trimming and J lost 1 base; unmatched junction nucleotides: 0. The CDR3 consists of 14 residues.

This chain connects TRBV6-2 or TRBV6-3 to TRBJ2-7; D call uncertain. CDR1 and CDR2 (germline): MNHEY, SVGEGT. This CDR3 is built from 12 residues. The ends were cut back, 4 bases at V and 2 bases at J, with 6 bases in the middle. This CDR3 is CASSSQAYEQYF. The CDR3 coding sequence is TGTGCCAGCAGTTCCCAGGCCTACGAGCAGTACTTC.

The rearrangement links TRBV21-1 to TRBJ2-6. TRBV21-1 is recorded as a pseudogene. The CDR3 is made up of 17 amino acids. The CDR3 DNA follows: TGTGCCAGCAGCACTGGACGGCCCCGCTCTGGGGCCAACGTCCTGACTTTC. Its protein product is CASSTGRPRSGANVLTF.

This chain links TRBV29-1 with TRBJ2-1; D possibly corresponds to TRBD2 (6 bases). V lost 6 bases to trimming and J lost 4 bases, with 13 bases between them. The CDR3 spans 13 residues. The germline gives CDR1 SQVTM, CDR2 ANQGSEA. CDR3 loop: CSVPSVEYNEQFF. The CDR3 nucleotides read TGCAGCGTCCCTAGCGTAGAATACAATGAGCAGTTCTTC.

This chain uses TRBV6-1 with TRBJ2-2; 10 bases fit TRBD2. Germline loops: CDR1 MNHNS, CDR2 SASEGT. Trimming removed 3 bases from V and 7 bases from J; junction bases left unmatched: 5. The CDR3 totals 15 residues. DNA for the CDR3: TGTGCCAGCAGTGATCCGGGACTAGCGTTCGGGGAGCTGTTTTTT. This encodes CASSDPGLAFGELFF.

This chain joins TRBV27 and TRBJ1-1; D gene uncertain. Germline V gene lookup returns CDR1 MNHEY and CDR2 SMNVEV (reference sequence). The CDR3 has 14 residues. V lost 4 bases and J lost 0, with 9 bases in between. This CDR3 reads CASSSTVMNTEAFF. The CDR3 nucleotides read TGTGCCAGCAGTTCCACGGTCATGAACACTGAAGCTTTCTTT.

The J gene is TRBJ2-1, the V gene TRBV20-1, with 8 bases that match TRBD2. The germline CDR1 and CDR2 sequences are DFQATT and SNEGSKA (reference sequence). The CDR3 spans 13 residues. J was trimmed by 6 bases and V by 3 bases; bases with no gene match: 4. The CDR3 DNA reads TGCAGTGCTAGTCCCCGGGGGGGCAATGAGCAGTTCTTC. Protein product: CSASPRGGNEQFF.